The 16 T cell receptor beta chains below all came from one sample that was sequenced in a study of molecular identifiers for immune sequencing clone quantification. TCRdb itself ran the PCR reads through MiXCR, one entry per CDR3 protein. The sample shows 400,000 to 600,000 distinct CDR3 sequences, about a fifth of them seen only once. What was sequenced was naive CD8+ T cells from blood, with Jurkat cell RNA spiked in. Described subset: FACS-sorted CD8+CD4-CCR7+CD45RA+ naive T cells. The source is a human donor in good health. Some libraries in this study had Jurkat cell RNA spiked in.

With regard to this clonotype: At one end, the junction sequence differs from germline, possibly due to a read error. The CDR3, as DNA: TGTACCAGCAGCCAAGAGGAACAGCCACCTCTCTCGACCCAGTACTTC. Amino acid sequence: CTSSQEEQPPLSTQYF. The chain uses TRBV4-2 and TRBJ2-5; the D is unclear. The CDR3 contains 16 residues. Germline V CDR1 and CDR2: LGHNA, YNFKEQ.

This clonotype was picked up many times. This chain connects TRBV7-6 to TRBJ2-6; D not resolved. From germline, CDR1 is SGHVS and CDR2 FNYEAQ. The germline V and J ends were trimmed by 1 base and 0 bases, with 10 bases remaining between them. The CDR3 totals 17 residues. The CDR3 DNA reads TGTGCCAGCAGCTTAGATTCGGCGGACTCTGGGGCCAACGTCCTGACTTTC. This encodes CASSLDSADSGANVLTF.

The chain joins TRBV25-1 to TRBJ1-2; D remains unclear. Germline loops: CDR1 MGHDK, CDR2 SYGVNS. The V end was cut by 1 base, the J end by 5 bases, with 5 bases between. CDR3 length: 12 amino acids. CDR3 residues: CASSELGYGYTF. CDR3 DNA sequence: TGTGCCAGCAGTGAATTAGGGTATGGCTACACCTTC.

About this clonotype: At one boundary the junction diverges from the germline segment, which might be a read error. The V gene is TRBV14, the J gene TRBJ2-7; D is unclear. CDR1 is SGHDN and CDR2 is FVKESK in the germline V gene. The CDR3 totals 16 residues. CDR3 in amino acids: CASSHFGDFTPYEQHF. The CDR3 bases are TGTGCCAGCAGCCACTTTGGGGATTTCACTCCCTACGAGCAGCACTTC.

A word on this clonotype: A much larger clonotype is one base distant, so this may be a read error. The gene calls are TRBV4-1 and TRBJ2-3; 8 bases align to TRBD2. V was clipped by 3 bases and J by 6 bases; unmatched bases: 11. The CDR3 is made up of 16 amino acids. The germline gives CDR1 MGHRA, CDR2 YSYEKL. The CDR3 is CASSHPPGGGHDTQYF. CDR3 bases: TGCGCCAGCAGCCATCCCCCCGGCGGGGGGCACGATACGCAGTATTTT.

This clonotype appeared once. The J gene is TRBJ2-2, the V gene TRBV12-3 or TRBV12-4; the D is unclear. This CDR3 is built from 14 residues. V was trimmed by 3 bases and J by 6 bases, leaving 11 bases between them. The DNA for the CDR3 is TGTGCCAGCAGTTTTTTTGTCTCTTCCGGGGAGCTGTTTTTT. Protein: CASSFFVSSGELFF.

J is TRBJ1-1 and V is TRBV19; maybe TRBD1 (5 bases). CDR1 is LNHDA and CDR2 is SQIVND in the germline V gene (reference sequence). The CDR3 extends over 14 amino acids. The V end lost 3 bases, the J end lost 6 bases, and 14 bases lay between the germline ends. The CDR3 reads CASSIRLIRAEAFF. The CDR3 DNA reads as TGTGCCAGTAGTATCCGACTGATCAGGGCTGAAGCTTTCTTT.

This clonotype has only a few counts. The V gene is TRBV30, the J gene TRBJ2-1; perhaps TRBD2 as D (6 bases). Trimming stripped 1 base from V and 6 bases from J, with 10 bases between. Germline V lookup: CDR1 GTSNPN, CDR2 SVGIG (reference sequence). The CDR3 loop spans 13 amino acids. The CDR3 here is CAWSAMGGNEQFF. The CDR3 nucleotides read TGTGCCTGGAGTGCGATGGGGGGCAATGAGCAGTTCTTC. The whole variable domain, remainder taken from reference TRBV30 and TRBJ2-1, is SQTIHQWPATLVQPVGSPLSLECTVEGTSNPNLYWYRQAAGRGLQLLFYSVGIGQISSEVPQNLSASRPQDRQFILSSKKLLLSDSGFYLCAWSAMGGNEQFFGPGTRLTVL.

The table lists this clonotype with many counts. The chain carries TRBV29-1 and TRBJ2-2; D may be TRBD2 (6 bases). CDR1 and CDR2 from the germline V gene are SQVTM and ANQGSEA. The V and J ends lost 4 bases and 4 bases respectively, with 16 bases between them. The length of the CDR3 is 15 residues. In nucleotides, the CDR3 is TGCAGCGTTGTTAGCGGACCATCGGTCACCGGGGAGCTGTTTTTT. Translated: CSVVSGPSVTGELFF.

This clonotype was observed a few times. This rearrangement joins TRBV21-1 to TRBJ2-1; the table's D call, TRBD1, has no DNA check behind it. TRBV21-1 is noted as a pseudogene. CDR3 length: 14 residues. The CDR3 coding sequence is TGTGCCAGCAGCACGGGCGGAGCGAACAATGAGCAGTTCTTC. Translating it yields CASSTGGANNEQFF.

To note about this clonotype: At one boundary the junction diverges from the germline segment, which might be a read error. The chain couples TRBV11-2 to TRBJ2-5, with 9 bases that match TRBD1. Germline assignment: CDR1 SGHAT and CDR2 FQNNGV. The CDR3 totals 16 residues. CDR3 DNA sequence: TGTGCCAGCAGCCCCGAAGGACAGGGGCTTGGGGAGACCCAGTGCTTC. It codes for CASSPEGQGLGETQCF.

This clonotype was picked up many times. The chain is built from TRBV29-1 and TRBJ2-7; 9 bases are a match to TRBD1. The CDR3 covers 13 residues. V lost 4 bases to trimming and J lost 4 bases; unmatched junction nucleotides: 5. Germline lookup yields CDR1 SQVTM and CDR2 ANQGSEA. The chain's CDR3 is CSVAGTGRYEQYF. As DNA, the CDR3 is TGCAGCGTTGCCGGGACAGGGAGGTACGAGCAGTACTTC.

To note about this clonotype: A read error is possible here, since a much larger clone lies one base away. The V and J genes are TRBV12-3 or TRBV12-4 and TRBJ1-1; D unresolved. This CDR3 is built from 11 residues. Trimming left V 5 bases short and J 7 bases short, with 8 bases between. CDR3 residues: CASSPGDEAFF. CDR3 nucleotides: TGTGCCAGCAGTCCAGGAGATGAAGCTTTCTTT.

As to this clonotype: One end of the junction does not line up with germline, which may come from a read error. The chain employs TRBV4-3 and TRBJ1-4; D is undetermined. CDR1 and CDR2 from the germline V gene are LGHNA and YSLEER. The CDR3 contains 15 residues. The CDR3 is CASSLGSDTNVKLFF. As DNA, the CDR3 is TGCGCCAGCAGCCTTGGGAGCGATACTAATGTAAAACTGTTTTTT.

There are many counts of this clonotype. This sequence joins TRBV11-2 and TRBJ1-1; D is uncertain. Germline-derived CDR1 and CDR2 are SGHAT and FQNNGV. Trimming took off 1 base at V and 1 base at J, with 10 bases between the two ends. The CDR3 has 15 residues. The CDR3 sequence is CASSLVLGWNTEAFF. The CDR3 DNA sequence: TGTGCCAGCAGCTTAGTTTTAGGCTGGAACACTGAAGCTTTCTTT.

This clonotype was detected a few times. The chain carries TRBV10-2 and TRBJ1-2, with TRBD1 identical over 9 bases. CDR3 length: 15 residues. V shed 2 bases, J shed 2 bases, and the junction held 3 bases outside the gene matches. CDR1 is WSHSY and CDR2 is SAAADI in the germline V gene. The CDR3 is CASSEDRGSNYGYTF. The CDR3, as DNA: TGCGCCAGCAGTGAGGACAGGGGGAGCAACTATGGCTACACCTTC.